This TCR beta chain derives from a study of blood T cell repertoires in COVID-19. Study in general: Some COVID-19 samples were acute and others convalescent; all came from the United States, Italy and Spain.

Data came from immunoSEQ multiplex PCR; TCRdb stores just in-frame clones and leaves some out. This repertoire shows about 150,000 clones, about 80% found once; its top ten account for 0.5% to 0.65%. The CDR3 contains 15 residues. Germline CDR1 and CDR2: SGHNT and YYREEE (reference sequence). The V end lost 2 bases, the J end lost 6 bases, and 14 bases lay between the germline ends. This clonotype was sampled from a man aged 55 to 69 with acute or convalescent COVID-19. The chain couples TRBV5-4 to TRBJ1-4; D not resolved. Sequences were obtained from peripheral blood. This CDR3 reads CASSLGRGRDEKLFF. The CDR3 nucleotides are TGTGCCAGCAGCTTAGGTCGGGGAAGGGATGAAAAACTGTTTTTT. The full variable domain, with the rest looked up from reference TRBV5-4 and TRBJ1-4, is ETGVTQSPTHLIKTRGQQVTLRCSSQSGHNTVSWYQQALGQGPQFIFQYYREEENGRGNFPPRFSGLQFPNYSSELNVNALELDDSALYLCASSLGRGRDEKLFFGSGTQLSVL.